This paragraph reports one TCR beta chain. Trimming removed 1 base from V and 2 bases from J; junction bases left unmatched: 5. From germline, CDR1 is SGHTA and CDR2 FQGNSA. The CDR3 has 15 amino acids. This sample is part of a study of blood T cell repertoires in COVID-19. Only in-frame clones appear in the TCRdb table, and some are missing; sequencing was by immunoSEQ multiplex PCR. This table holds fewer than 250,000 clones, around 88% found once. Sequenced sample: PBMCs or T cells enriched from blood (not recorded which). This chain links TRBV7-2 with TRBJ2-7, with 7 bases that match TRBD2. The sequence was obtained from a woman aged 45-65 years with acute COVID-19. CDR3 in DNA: TGTGCCAGCAGCTTAGGAGGCGGGAGCCCCTACGAGCAGTACTTC. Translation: CASSLGGGSPYEQYF.